This T cell receptor beta chain was sequenced during a study of control samples from healthy donors and cancer patients. V lost 1 base and J lost 7, with 19 bases in between. The CDR3 loop spans 17 amino acids. Per the germline V gene, CDR1 is LGHDT and CDR2 is YNNKEL (reference sequence). Clones were read by immunoSEQ multiplex PCR, and TCRdb kept only the in-frame ones, dropping some. Of around 94,000 clones in the sample, more than 85% are singletons; the top ten hold roughly 1.5%. V is TRBV3-1 (or the pseudogene TRBV3-2) and J is TRBJ1-4, with D possibly TRBD1 on 5 matching bases. The receptor was derived from a woman aged 25 to 45 in good health. Sequencing was performed on blood. The DNA of the CDR3 is TGTGCCAGCAGCCAAGGAAGTCTTTGGGGGATAGGTGAAAAACTGTTTTTT. Protein sequence: CASSQGSLWGIGEKLFF.